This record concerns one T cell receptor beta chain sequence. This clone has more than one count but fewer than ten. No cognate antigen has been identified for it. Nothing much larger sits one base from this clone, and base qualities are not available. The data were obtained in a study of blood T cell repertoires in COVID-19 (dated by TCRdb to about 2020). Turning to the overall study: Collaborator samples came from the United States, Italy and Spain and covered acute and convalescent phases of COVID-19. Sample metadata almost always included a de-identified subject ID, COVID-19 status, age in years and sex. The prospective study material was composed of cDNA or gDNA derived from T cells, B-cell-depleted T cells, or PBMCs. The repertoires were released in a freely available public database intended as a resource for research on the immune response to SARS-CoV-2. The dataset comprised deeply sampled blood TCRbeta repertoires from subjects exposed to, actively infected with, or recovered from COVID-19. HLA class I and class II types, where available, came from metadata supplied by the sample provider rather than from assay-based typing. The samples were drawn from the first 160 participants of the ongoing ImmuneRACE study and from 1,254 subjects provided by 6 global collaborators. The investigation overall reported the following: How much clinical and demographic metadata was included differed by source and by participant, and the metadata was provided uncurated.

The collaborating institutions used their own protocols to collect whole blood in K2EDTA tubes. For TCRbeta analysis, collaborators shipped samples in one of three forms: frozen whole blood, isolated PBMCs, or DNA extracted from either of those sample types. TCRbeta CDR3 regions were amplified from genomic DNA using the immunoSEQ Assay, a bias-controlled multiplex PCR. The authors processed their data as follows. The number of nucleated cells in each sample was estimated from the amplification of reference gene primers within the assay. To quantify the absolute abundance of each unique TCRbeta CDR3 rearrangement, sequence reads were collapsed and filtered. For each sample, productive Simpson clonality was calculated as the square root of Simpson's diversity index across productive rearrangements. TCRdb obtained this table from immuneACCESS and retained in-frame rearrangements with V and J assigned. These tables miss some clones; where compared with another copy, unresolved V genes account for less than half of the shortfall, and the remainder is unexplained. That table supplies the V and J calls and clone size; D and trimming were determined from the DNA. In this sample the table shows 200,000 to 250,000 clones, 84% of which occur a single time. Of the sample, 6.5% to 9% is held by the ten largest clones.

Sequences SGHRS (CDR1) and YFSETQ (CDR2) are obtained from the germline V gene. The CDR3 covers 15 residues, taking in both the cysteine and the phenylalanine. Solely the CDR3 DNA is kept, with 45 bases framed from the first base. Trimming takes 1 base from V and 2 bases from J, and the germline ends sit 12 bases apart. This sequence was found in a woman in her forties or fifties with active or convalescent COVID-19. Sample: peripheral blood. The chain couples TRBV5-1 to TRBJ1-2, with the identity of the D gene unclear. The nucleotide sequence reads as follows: TGCGCCAGCAGCTTGACAAGCGGCGGGAACTATGGCTACACCTTC. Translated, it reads CASSLTSGGNYGYTF.